This TCR beta chain was sequenced in a study of T-cell memory formation after mild COVID-19. Background on the study: Largely donor-specific TCR clusters were found.

The CDR3 length is 13 residues. Trimming pared 2 bases from V and 11 bases from J, leaving 15 bases between. The germline CDR1 and CDR2 sequences are MNHEY and SMNVEV (reference sequence). Points from the study as a whole: Contracting clones, day 15 to 85, had balanced CD4/CD8, and later expanders favored CD4+.

MiXCR was run by TCRdb on the 5' RACE reads, yielding one entry per CDR3 protein. This sample has 530,000 or so distinct CDR3 sequences, with roughly 17% found just once. With regard to this clonotype: The antigen remains unidentified.

The TCR comes from an adult woman who had mild COVID-19 (a few samples of this study predate the infection). Cell type and time point are not known. Sequencing input: PBMCs or a T cell subset sorted from them (not recorded which). The chain employs TRBV27 and TRBJ1-1; a possible D gene is TRBD1 (5 bases). The CDR3: CASSLVGRGVAFF. The CDR3 DNA sequence: TGTGCCAGCAGTTTAGTTGGTAGGGGAGTGGCTTTCTTT.